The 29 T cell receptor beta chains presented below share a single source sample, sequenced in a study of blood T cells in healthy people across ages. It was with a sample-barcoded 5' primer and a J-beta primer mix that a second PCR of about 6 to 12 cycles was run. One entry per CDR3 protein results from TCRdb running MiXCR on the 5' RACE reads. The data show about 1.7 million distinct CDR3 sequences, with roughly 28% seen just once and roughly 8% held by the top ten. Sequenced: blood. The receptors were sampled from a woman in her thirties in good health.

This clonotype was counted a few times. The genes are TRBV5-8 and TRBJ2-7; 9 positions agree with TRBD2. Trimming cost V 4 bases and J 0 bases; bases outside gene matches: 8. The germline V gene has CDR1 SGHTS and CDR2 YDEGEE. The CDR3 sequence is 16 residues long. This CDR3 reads CASSPGLAPSSYEQYF. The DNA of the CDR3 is TGTGCCAGCAGCCCAGGACTAGCGCCGAGCTCCTACGAGCAGTACTTC. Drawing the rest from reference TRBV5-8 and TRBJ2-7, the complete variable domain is EAGVTQSPTHLIKTRGQQATLRCSPISGHTSVYWYQQALGLGLQFLLWYDEGEERNRGNFPPRFSGRQFPNYSSELNVNALELEDSALYLCASSPGLAPSSYEQYFGPGTRLTVT.

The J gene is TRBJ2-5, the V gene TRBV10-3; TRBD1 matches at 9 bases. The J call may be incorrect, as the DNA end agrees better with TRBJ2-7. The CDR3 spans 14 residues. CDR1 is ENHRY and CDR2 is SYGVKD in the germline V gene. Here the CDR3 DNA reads TGTGCCACAGGGGAGGGACAGGGATGTGGCGAGCAGTACTTC. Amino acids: CATGEGQGCGEQYF.

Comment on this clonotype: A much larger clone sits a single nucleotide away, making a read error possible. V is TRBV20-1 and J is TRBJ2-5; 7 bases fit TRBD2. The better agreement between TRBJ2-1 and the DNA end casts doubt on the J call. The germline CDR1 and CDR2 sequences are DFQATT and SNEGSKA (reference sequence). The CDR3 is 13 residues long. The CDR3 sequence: CSAYPSGQETQFF. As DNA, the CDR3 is TGCAGTGCTTATCCTAGCGGTCAAGAGACCCAGTTCTTC.

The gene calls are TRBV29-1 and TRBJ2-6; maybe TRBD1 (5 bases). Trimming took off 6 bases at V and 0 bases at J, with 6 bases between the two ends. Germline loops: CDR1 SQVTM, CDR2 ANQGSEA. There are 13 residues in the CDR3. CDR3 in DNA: TGCAGCGTCCAGGGCTCTGGGGCCAACGTCCTGACTTTC. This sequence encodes CSVQGSGANVLTF.

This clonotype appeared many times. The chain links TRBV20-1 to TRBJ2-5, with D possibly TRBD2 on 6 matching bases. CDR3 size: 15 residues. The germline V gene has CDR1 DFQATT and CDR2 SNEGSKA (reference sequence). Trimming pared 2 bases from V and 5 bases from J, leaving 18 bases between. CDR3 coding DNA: TGCAGTGCTAGAACGTGGGGGGACGGTGAGGAGACCCAGTACTTC. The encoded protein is CSARTWGDGEETQYF.

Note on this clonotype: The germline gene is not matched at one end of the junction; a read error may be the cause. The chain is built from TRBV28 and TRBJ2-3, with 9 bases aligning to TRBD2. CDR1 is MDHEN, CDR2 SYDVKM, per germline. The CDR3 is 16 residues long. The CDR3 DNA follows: TGTGCCGGCAGTGGGCGTTTAGCGGGGGTAGGAGATACGCAGTATTTT. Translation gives CAGSGRLAGVGDTQYF.

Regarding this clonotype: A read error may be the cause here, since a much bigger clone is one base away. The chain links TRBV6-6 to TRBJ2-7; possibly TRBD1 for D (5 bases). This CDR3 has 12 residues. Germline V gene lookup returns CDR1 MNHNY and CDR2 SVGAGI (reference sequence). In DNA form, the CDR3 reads TGTGCCGGCAGTTACCAGGGTTACGAGCAGTACTTC. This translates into CAGSYQGYEQYF.

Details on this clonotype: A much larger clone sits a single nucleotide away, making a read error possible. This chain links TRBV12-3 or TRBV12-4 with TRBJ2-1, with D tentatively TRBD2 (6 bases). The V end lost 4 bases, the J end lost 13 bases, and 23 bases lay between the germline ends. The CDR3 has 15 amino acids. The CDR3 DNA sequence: TGTGCCAGCAGTTCAACCGGGACTCTGGGGGAGACCCAGTTCTTC. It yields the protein CASSSTGTLGETQFF.

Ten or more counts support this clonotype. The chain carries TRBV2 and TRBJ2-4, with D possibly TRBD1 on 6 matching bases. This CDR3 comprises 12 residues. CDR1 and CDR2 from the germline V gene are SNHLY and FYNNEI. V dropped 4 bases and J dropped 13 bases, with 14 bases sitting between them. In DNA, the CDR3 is TGTGCCAGCAGTGTAAGCAGGACAGTGCAGTACTTC. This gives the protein CASSVSRTVQYF.

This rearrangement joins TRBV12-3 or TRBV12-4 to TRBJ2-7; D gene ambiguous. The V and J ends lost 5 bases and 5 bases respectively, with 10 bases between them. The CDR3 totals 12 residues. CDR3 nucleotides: TGTGCCAGCAGTACGGTGGGGAACGAGCAGTACTTC. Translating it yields CASSTVGNEQYF.

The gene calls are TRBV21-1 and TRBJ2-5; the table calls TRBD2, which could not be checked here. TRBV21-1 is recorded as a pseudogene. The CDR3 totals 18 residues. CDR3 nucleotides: TGTGCCAGCAGCAAAGCGCTAGGACTAGGTGGTTGGTTAGAGACCCAGTACTTC. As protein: CASSKALGLGGWLETQYF.

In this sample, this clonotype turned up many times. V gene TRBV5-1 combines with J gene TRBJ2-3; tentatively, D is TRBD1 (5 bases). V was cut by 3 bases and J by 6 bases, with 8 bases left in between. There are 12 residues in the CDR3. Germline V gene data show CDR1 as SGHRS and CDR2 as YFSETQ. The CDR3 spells CASSSNRDTQYF. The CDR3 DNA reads TGCGCCAGCAGCTCAAACAGGGATACGCAGTATTTT.

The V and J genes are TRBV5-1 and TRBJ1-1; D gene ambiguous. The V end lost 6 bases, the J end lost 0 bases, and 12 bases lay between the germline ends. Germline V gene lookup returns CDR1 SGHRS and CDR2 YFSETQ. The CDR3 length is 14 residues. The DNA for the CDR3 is TGCGCCAGCACCCAGGAACTCATGAACACTGAAGCTTTCTTT. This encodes CASTQELMNTEAFF.

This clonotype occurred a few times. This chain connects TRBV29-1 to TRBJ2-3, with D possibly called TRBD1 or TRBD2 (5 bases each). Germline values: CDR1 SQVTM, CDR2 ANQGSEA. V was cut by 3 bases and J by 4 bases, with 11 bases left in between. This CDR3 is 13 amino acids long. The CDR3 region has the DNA TGCAGCGTTGAGGGGCAGGGAGCAGATACGCAGTATTTT. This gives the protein CSVEGQGADTQYF.

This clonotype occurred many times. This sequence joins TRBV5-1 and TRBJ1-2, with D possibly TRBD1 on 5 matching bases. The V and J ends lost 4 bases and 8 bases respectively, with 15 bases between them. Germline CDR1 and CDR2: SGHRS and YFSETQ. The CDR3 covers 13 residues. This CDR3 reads CASSVTDRVGYTF. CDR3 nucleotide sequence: TGCGCCAGCAGCGTGACAGACCGGGTCGGCTACACCTTC. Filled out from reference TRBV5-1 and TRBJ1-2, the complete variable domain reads KAGVTQTPRYLIKTRGQQVTLSCSPISGHRSVSWYQQTPGQGLQFLFEYFSETQRNKGNFPGRFSGRQFSNSRSEMNVSTLELGDSALYLCASSVTDRVGYTFGSGTRLTVV.

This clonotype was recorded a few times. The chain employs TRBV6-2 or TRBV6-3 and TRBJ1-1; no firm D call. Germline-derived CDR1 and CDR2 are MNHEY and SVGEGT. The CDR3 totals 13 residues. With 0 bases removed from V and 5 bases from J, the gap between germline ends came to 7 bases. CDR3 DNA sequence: TGTGCCAGCAGTTACTCGAAGAGAACTGAAGCTTTCTTT. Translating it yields CASSYSKRTEAFF.

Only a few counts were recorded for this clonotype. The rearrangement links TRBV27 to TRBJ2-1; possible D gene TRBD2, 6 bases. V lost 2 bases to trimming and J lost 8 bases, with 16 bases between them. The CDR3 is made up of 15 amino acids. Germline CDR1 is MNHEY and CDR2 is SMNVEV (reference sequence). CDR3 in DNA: TGTGCCAGCAGTTTAGTTTTCGGGGGAGGCGATGAGCAGTTCTTC. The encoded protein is CASSLVFGGGDEQFF.

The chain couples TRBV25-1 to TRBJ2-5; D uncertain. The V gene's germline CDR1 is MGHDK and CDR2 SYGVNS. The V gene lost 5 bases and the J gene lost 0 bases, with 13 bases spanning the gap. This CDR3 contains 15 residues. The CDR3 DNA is TGTGCCAGCAGTACATTCGACGGCAACCAAGAGACCCAGTACTTC. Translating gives CASSTFDGNQETQYF.

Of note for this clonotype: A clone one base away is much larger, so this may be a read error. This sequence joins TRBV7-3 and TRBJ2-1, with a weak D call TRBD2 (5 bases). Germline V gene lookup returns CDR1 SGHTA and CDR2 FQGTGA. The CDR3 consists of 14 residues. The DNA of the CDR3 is TGTGCCAGCAGCCAGCCCGGGGTCAACAATGGGCAGTTCTTC. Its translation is CASSQPGVNNGQFF. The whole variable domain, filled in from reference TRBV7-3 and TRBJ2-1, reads GAGVSQTPSNKVTEKGKYVELRCDPISGHTALYWYRQSLGQGPEFLIYFQGTGAADDSGLPNDRFFAVRPEGSVSTLKIQRTERGDSAVYLCASSQPGVNNGQFFGPGTRLTVL.

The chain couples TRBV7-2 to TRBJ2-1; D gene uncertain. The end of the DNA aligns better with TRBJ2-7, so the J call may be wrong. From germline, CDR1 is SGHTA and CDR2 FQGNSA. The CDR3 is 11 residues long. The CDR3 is CASASYNEQYF. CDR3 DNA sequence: TGTGCCAGCGCCTCCTACAATGAGCAGTACTTC.

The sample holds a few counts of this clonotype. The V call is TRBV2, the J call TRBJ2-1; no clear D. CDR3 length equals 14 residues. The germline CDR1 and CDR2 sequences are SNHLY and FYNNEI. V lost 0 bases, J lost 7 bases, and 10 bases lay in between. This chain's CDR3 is CASSEAPLGNEQFF. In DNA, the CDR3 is TGTGCCAGCAGTGAAGCACCGCTAGGGAATGAGCAGTTCTTC.

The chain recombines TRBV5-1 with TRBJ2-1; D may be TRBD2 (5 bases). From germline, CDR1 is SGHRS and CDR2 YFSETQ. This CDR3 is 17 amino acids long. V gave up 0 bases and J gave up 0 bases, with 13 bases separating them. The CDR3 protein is CASSLAPGKLSYNEQFF. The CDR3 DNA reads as TGCGCCAGCAGCTTGGCCCCGGGAAAACTCTCCTACAATGAGCAGTTCTTC.

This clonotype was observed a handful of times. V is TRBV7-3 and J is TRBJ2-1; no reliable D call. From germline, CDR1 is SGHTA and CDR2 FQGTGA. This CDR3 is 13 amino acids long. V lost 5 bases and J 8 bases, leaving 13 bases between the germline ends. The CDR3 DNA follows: TGTGCCAGCAGCCTCGACTTCCCCCATGAGCAGTTCTTC. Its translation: CASSLDFPHEQFF.

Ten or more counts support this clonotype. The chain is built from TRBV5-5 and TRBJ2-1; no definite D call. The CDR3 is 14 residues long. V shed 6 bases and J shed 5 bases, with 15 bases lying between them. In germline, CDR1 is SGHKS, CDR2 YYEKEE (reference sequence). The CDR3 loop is CASTPRAGDNEQFF. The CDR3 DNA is TGTGCCAGCACCCCACGCGCCGGAGACAATGAGCAGTTCTTC.

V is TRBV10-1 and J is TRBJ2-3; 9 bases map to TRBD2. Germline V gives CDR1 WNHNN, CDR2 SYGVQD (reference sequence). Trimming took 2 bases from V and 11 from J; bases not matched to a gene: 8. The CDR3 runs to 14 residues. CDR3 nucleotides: TGCGCCAGCAGTGAGCAGGGCGGGGGGGCCCGGCAGTATTTT. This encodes CASSEQGGGARQYF.

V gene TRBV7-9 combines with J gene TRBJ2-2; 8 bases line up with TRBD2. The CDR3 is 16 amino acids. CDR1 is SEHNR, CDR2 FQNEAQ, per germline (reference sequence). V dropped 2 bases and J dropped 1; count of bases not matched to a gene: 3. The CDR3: CASSLILAVNTGELFF. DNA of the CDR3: TGTGCCAGCAGCTTAATACTAGCGGTGAACACCGGGGAGCTGTTTTTT.

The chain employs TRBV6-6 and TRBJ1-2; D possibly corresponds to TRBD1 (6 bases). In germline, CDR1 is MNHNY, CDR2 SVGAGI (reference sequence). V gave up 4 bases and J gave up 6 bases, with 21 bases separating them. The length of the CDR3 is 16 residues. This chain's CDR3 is CASSLPGGRRGDGYTF. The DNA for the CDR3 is TGTGCCAGCAGTTTACCTGGGGGCAGGAGAGGTGATGGCTACACCTTC.

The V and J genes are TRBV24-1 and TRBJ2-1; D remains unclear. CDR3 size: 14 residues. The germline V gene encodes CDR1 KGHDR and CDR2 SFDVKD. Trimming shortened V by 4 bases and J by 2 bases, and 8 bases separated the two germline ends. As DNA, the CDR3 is TGTGCCACCAGTGACCCAAAGACCTACAATGAGCAGTTCTTC. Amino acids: CATSDPKTYNEQFF.

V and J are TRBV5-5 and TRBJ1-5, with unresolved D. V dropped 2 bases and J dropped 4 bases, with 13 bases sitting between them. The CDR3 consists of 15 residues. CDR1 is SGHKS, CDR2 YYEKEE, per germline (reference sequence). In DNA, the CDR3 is TGTGCCAGCAGCTTCGGACGGCAGCTAAATCAGCCCCAGCATTTT. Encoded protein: CASSFGRQLNQPQHF.